The sequence of this T cell receptor beta chain was determined in a study of blood T cell repertoires in COVID-19. Study details: The United States, Italy and Spain were the sources of the acute and convalescent COVID-19 samples.

The CDR3 contains 17 residues. J was trimmed by 5 bases and V by 1 base; bases with no gene match: 14. Germline values: CDR1 MGHRA, CDR2 YSYEKL. The assay was immunoSEQ multiplex PCR, and TCRdb's table has in-frame clones only and misses some. The repertoire holds 250,000 or so clones, with about four fifths as singletons. The genes are TRBV4-1 and TRBJ2-7; 7 bases fit TRBD2. The sequence came from a man at least 80 years old with acute or convalescent COVID-19. The specimen was peripheral blood. The CDR3 protein is CASSQAGSGGGLHEQYF. CDR3 nucleotides: TGCGCCAGCAGCCAAGCTGGATCGGGGGGAGGCCTCCACGAGCAGTACTTC.